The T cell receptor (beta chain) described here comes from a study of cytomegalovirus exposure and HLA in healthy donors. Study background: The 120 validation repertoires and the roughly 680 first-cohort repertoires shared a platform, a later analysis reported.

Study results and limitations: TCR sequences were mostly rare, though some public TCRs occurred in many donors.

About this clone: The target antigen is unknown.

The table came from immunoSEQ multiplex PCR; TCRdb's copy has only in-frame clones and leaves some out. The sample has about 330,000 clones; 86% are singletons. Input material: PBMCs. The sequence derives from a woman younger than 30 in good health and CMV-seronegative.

DNA for the CDR3: TGTGCCAGCAGTCCCACCCTTCGGGGTGAAGCTTTCTTT. Its protein is CASSPTLRGEAFF. The chain joins TRBV28 to TRBJ1-1; D is ambiguous. CDR3 size: 13 residues. The germline V and J ends were trimmed by 5 bases and 7 bases, with 14 bases remaining between them. Germline lookup yields CDR1 MDHEN and CDR2 SYDVKM.